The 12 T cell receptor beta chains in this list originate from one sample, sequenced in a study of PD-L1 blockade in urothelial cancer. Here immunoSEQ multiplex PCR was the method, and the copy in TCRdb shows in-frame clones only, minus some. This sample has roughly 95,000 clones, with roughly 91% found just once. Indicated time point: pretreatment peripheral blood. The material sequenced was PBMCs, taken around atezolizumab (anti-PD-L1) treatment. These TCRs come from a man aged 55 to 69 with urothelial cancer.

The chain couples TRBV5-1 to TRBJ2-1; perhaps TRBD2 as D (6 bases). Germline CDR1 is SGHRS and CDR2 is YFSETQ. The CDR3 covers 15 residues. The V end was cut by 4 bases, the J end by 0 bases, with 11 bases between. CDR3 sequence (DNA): TGCGCCAGCAGCCCCGGGGGAGCCTCCTACAATGAGCAGTTCTTC. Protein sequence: CASSPGGASYNEQFF.

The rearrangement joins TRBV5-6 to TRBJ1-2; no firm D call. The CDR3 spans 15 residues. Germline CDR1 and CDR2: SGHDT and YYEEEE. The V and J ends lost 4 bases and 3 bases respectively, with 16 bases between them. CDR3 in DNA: TGTGCCAGCAGCCCCGCCACGGGGTGGGACTATGGCTACACCTTC. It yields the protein CASSPATGWDYGYTF.

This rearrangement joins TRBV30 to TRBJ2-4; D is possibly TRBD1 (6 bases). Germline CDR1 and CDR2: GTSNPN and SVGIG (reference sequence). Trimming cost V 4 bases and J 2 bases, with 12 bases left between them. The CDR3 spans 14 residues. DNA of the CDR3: TGTGCCTGGACCTTAGGGGGTTCCAAAAACATTCAGTACTTC. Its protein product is CAWTLGGSKNIQYF.

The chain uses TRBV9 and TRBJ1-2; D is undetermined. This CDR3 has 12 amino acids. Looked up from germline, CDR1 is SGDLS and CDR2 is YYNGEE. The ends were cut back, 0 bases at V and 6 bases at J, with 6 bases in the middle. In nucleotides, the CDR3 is TGTGCCAGCAGCGTAGGGTCAGATGGCTACACCTTC. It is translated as CASSVGSDGYTF.

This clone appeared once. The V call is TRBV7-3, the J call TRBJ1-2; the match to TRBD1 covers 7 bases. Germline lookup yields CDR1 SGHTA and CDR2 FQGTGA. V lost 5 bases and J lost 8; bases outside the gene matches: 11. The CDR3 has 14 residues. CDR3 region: CASSPPSTGLGYTF. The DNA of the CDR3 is TGTGCCAGCAGCCCCCCCTCGACAGGGCTGGGCTACACCTTC.

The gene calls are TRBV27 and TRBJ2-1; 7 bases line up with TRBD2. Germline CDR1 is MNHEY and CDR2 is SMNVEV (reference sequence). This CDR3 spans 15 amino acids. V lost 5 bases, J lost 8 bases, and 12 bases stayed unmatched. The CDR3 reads CASSRPGLPSDEQFF. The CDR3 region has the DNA TGTGCCAGCAGTCGGCCGGGACTACCCTCGGATGAGCAGTTCTTC.

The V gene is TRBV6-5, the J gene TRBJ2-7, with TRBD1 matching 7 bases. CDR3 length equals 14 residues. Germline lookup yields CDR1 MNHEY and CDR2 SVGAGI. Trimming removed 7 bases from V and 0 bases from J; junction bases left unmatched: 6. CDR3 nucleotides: TGTGCCAGCACCCGGGGACAGAGCTCCTACGAGCAGTACTTC. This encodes CASTRGQSSYEQYF.

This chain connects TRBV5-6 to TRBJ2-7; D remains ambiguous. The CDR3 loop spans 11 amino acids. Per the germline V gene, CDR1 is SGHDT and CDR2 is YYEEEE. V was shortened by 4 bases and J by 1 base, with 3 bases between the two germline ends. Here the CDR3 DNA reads TGTGCCAGCAGCGTATCCTACGAGCAGTACTTC. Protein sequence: CASSVSYEQYF.

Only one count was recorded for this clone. The CDR3 loop reads CASSLTGYSNQPQHF. CDR3 nucleotides: TGTGCCAGCAGTTTGACAGGGTATAGCAATCAGCCCCAGCATTTT. The chain links TRBV28 to TRBJ1-5; 7 bases are a match to TRBD1. J lost 0 bases, V lost 3 bases, and 2 bases had no gene match. The germline CDR1 and CDR2 sequences are MDHEN and SYDVKM. The CDR3 is made up of 15 amino acids.

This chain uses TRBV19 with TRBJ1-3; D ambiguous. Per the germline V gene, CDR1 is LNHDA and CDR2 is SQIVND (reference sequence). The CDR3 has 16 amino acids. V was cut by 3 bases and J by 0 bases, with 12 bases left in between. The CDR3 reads CASSISSDTSGNTIYF. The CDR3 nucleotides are TGTGCCAGTAGTATTTCGTCAGACACCTCTGGAAACACCATATATTTT. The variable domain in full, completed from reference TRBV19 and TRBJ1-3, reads DGGITQSPKYLFRKEGQNVTLSCEQNLNHDAMYWYRQDPGQGLRLIYYSQIVNDFQKGDIAEGYSVSREKKESFPLTVTSAQKNPTAFYLCASSISSDTSGNTIYFGEGSWLTVV.

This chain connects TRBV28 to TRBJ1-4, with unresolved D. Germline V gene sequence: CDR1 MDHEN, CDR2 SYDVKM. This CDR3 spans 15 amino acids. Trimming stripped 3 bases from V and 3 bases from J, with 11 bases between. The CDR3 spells CASSLATASNEKLFF. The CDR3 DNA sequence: TGTGCCAGCAGTTTGGCAACCGCCTCTAATGAAAAACTGTTTTTT.

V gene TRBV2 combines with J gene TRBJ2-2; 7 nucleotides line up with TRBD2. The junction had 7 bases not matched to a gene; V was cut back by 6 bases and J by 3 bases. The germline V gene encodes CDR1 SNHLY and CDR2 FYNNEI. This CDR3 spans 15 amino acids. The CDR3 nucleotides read TGTGCCAGCAGCCTCGAGGGAGGGGACACCGGGGAGCTGTTTTTT. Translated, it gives CASSLEGGDTGELFF.